The clone carrying this T cell receptor beta chain occurred a few times. Some clones are missing from TCRdb's copy, which holds only in-frame ones; the method was immunoSEQ multiplex PCR. The profile shows 300,000 to 350,000 clones, 85% to 90% of them singletons. The source of the sample is a study of blood T cell repertoires in COVID-19. The specimen was PBMCs or T cells enriched from blood (not recorded which). The TCR comes from a woman aged 25 to 39 who had been exposed to COVID-19.

The DNA of the CDR3 is TGTGCCAGCAGCTTCTCGGACAGATCTAATTCACCCCTCCACTTT. Residues: CASSFSDRSNSPLHF. This chain links TRBV7-8 with TRBJ1-6, with a weak D call TRBD1 (6 bases). The CDR3 length is 15 residues. The ends were cut back, 3 bases at V and 6 bases at J, with 12 bases in the middle. CDR1 and CDR2 (germline): SGHVS, FQNEAQ.